Below, 14 T cell receptor beta chains from the same sample are listed, as sequenced in a study of T cell repertoires in cytomegalovirus infection (dated by TCRdb to the late 2010s). Sequencing used an Illumina HiSeq 1500. TCRdb cleaned the public reads at Q25 with fastp, built clones with MiXCR and kept in-frame beta chains. Identical CDR3 protein sequences are pooled into one entry, listed with their most common genes and DNA. For this sample the table gives around 100,000 distinct CDR3 sequences, of which approximately 15% were detected only once. The leading ten clones occupy 8% of the sample. The sequencing sample was made of PBMCs. These receptors were obtained from a human donor in good health (CMV status not recorded). Some clones in this sample may be carry-over from other donors' samples.

This clonotype was seen many times. V gene TRBV4-2 combines with J gene TRBJ2-7, with D possibly being TRBD2 (6 bases). V was cut by 1 base and J by 4 bases, with 11 bases left in between. This CDR3 has 14 residues. CDR1 is LGHNA and CDR2 is YNFKEQ in the germline V gene. In DNA form, the CDR3 reads TGTGCCAGCAGCCAAGTGGGAAGCGGGTACGAGCAGTACTTC. The encoded protein is CASSQVGSGYEQYF.

This clonotype has just a few counts. J is TRBJ1-5 and V is TRBV5-5; D ambiguous. Between the trimmed V and J ends, which lost 4 bases and 1 base, there was a span of 12 bases. This CDR3 has 15 residues. Germline assignment: CDR1 SGHKS and CDR2 YYEKEE (reference sequence). CDR3 in amino acids: CASSPGPGSNQPQHF. The CDR3 nucleotides read TGTGCCAGCAGCCCCGGACCTGGGAGCAATCAGCCCCAGCATTTT.

The sample holds many counts of this clonotype. The CDR3 region has the DNA TGTGCCAGCAGTCTAGGGGCCTACAATGAGCAGTTCTTC. Translated: CASSLGAYNEQFF. The gene calls are TRBV12-3 or TRBV12-4 and TRBJ2-1, with TRBD1 as a possible D gene (5 bases). This CDR3 has 13 amino acids. V lost 5 bases, J lost 2 bases, and 7 bases lay in between.

The rearrangement links TRBV20-1 to TRBJ1-1, with D perhaps matching TRBD1 (6 bases). The ends were cut back, 3 bases at V and 4 bases at J, with 12 bases in the middle. The CDR3 runs to 13 residues. CDR1 DFQATT and CDR2 SNEGSKA come from the germline V gene (reference sequence). For the CDR3, the DNA is TGCAGTGCTAGGACAGGCACCGGCACTGAAGCTTTCTTT. This translates into CSARTGTGTEAFF.

This clonotype has a handful of counts. V gene TRBV7-3 combines with J gene TRBJ2-3; a weak D match, TRBD2 (6 bases). CDR3 length: 15 residues. Germline V gene lookup returns CDR1 SGHTA and CDR2 FQGTGA. Trimming pared 4 bases from V and 1 base from J, leaving 12 bases between. The CDR3 sequence is CASSSLTGGTDTQYF. For the CDR3, the DNA is TGTGCCAGCAGCTCCCTTACGGGGGGCACAGATACGCAGTATTTT.

The chain is built from TRBV20-1 and TRBJ1-1, with D perhaps TRBD1 (6 bases). Trimming pared 7 bases from V and 5 bases from J, leaving 17 bases between. CDR3 length: 13 amino acids. The germline CDR1 and CDR2 sequences are DFQATT and SNEGSKA (reference sequence). In DNA, the CDR3 is TGCAGTGTAAGGGGGATCTTCGCAACTGAAGCTTTCTTT. Translated, it gives CSVRGIFATEAFF.

Only a few counts were recorded for this clonotype. The chain has TRBV7-3 and TRBJ1-2; 9 bases map to TRBD1. The CDR3 is made up of 14 amino acids. Germline V gene sequence: CDR1 SGHTA, CDR2 FQGTGA. Losses at the gene ends were 5 bases for V and 7 bases for J; bases not matched to a gene: 8. DNA for the CDR3: TGTGCCAGCAGCCCGACGGGACAGGGCTTTGGCTACACCTTC. The encoded protein is CASSPTGQGFGYTF.

In its sample, this clonotype was seen a few times. This chain uses TRBV20-1 with TRBJ1-6; D is ambiguous. This CDR3 is built from 15 residues. The germline V and J ends were trimmed by 3 bases and 10 bases, with 19 bases remaining between them. Germline V lookup: CDR1 DFQATT, CDR2 SNEGSKA (reference sequence). The CDR3 loop reads CSARKSHTDRSPLHF. The CDR3 region has the DNA TGCAGTGCTAGGAAGTCTCACACTGACCGCTCACCCCTCCACTTT.

The table lists this clonotype with many counts. V is TRBV14 and J is TRBJ2-3; D is unclear. V lost 0 bases and J 1 base, leaving 14 bases between the germline ends. The germline V gene encodes CDR1 SGHDN and CDR2 FVKESK. The CDR3 runs to 17 residues. The CDR3, as DNA: TGTGCCAGCAGCCAAGATCGAACTTCCCGGGGCACAGATACGCAGTATTTT. Protein: CASSQDRTSRGTDTQYF.

This clonotype was detected a few times. DNA for the CDR3: TGTGCCAGCAGTTTAGACAGGGACTATGGCTACACCTTC. Protein product: CASSLDRDYGYTF. V gene TRBV27 combines with J gene TRBJ1-2; 7 positions match TRBD1. CDR1 and CDR2 (germline): MNHEY, SMNVEV (reference sequence). J was trimmed by 3 bases and V by 2 bases; bases with no gene match: 0. This CDR3 has 13 amino acids.

This chain links TRBV28 with TRBJ1-2; D gene ambiguous. From germline, CDR1 is MDHEN and CDR2 SYDVKM. The CDR3 is 14 residues long. Between the trimmed V and J ends, which lost 3 bases and 7 bases, there was a span of 15 bases. The CDR3 nucleotides read TGTGCCAGCAGTTTCGTCCCCCCCTCGGGTGGCTACACCTTC. It yields the protein CASSFVPPSGGYTF.

This clonotype was found many times. V gene TRBV12-5 combines with J gene TRBJ1-5; 7 nucleotides match TRBD1. Trimming removed 0 bases from V and 2 bases from J; junction bases left unmatched: 13. The CDR3 totals 19 residues. Germline assignment: CDR1 LGHNT and CDR2 FRNRAP. CDR3 coding DNA: TGTGCTAGTGGTTTGGTACTCGGACAGGCCTGGGGACGCAATCAGCCCCAGCATTTT. Its protein is CASGLVLGQAWGRNQPQHF.

This chain connects TRBV14 to TRBJ1-1, with 8 nucleotides matching TRBD1. J was trimmed by 5 bases and V by 0 bases; bases with no gene match: 11. Per germline, CDR1 SGHDN and CDR2 FVKESK. CDR3 size: 17 residues. The DNA for the CDR3 is TGTGCCAGCAGCCAAGATCGGCAGGGGGCAGGGTTTACTGAAGCTTTCTTT. This gives the protein CASSQDRQGAGFTEAFF. Drawing the rest from reference TRBV14 and TRBJ1-1, the complete variable domain is EAGVTQFPSHSVIEKGQTVTLRCDPISGHDNLYWYRRVMGKEIKFLLHFVKESKQDESGMPNNRFLAERTGGTYSTLKVQPAELEDSGVYFCASSQDRQGAGFTEAFFGQGTRLTVV.

This clonotype was seen a few times. The J gene is TRBJ2-7, the V gene TRBV12-3 or TRBV12-4; D may be TRBD1 or TRBD2 (5 bases each). Trimming pared 3 bases from V and 1 base from J, leaving 13 bases between. There are 15 residues in the CDR3. CDR3 amino acids: CASSFGAFTSYEQYF. In DNA, the CDR3 is TGTGCCAGCAGTTTCGGGGCATTCACTTCCTACGAGCAGTACTTC.